This paragraph reports one T cell receptor beta chain. At the DNA level, this CDR3 is encoded by other sequences in the same sample as well. CDR1 and CDR2 from the germline V gene are GTSNPN and SVGIG (reference sequence). The CDR3 covers 13 residues. J lost 5 bases, V lost 1 base, and 0 bases had no gene match. The source of the sample is a study of blood T cell repertoires in COVID-19. Whole-study context: Acute and convalescent COVID-19 samples came from the United States, Italy and Spain. T cells, B-cell-depleted T cells, or PBMCs supplied cDNA or gDNA.

In the original analysis: For nucleated cells, counts were estimated from reference gene primer amplification. Assay used: immunoSEQ multiplex PCR; TCRdb lists only in-frame clones, some missing. D and trimming come from the DNA, and the V and J calls and clone size come from that table. This table holds 90,000 to 110,000 clones, roughly 87% found once. V gene TRBV30 combines with J gene TRBJ2-5, with 11 bases identical to TRBD2. This TCR came from a man aged 50-59 years with acute or convalescent COVID-19. The sample consisted of peripheral blood. CDR3 region: CAWSGLAGETQYF. In DNA form, the CDR3 reads TGTGCCTGGAGTGGACTAGCGGGGGAGACCCAGTACTTC.